The present T cell receptor (beta chain) was sequenced within a study of blood T cell repertoires in COVID-19. Only in-frame clones appear in the TCRdb table, and some are missing; sequencing was by immunoSEQ multiplex PCR. This sample has about 100,000 clones, with approximately 86% found just once. The CDR3 totals 17 residues. J lost 6 bases, V lost 0 bases, and 12 bases had no gene match. Per the germline V gene, CDR1 is SGHRS and CDR2 is YFSETQ. This clone is a singleton in its sample. The sequence derives from an elderly man with acute or convalescent COVID-19. The material sequenced was peripheral blood. This chain joins TRBV5-1 and TRBJ1-5; 7 bases match TRBD1. This CDR3 reads CASSLEGVARGAQPQHF. The CDR3 nucleotides are TGCGCCAGCAGCTTGGAGGGGGTCGCCAGGGGGGCTCAGCCCCAGCATTTT.